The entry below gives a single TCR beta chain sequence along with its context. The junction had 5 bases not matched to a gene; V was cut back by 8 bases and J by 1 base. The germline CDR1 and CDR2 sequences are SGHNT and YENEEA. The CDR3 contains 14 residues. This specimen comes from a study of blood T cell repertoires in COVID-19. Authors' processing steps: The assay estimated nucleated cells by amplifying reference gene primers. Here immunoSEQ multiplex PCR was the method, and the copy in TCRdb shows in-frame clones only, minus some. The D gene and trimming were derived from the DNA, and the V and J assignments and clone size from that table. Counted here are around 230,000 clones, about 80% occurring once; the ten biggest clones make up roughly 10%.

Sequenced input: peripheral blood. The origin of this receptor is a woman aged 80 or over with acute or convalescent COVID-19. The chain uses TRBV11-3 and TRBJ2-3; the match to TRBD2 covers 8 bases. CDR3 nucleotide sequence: TGTGCCAGCGCCGCGGGGGGCCGCACAGATACGCAGTATTTT. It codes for CASAAGGRTDTQYF.